Each of the 20 T cell receptor beta chains below was sequenced from the same sample in a study of cytotoxic CD8 clonotypes in ibrutinib-treated CLL. Clones were read by immunoSEQ multiplex PCR, and TCRdb kept only the in-frame ones, dropping some. The profile shows approximately 300,000 clones, almost 80% of them singletons. Here the sequenced sample was PBMCs, taken before ibrutinib treatment. Source of these receptors: a human donor with chronic lymphocytic leukemia.

The chain uses TRBV30 and TRBJ1-2; TRBD1 is a possible D gene (5 bases). V dropped 0 bases and J dropped 6 bases, with 17 bases sitting between them. CDR1 and CDR2 (germline): GTSNPN, SVGIG (reference sequence). The CDR3 loop spans 15 amino acids. The CDR3 DNA reads as TGTGCCTGGAGTGTTCGAGGGACGCCTAAGAATGGCTACACCTTC. As protein: CAWSVRGTPKNGYTF.

This chain joins TRBV29-1 and TRBJ1-1; 8 bases line up with TRBD1. V was clipped by 8 bases and J by 2 bases; unmatched bases: 10. The germline gives CDR1 SQVTM, CDR2 ANQGSEA. The CDR3 is 14 residues long. CDR3 in amino acids: CSLTGEGGNTEAFF. The CDR3 nucleotides are TGCAGCCTGACAGGGGAAGGGGGCAACACTGAAGCTTTCTTT.

Worth noting for this clone: The germline gene is not matched at one end of the junction; a read error may be the cause. The V call is TRBV7-7, the J call TRBJ2-1; 11 bases agree with TRBD2. The germline V gene has CDR1 SSHAT and CDR2 FNYEAQ (reference sequence). CDR3 length equals 14 residues. The CDR3 reads CASSLAGGYNEQFF. The CDR3 DNA reads as TGTGCTAGCAGCTTAGCGGGAGGGTACAATGAGCAGTTCTTC.

V and J are TRBV4-1 and TRBJ2-7, with 9 nucleotides matching TRBD2. The CDR3 totals 16 residues. V shed 0 bases, J shed 0 bases, and the junction held 3 bases outside the gene matches. Looked up from germline, CDR1 is MGHRA and CDR2 is YSYEKL. DNA for the CDR3: TGCGCCAGCAGCCAAGAATTTAGCGGGAGCTCCTACGAGCAGTACTTC. Translating it yields CASSQEFSGSSYEQYF.

The chain carries TRBV28 and TRBJ2-2, with D perhaps TRBD2 (6 bases). CDR1 is MDHEN and CDR2 is SYDVKM in the germline V gene. This CDR3 is 16 amino acids long. Deletions cut 2 bases from V and 0 bases from J, with 10 bases between. CDR3 amino acids: CASSLPRLANTGELFF. CDR3 DNA: TGTGCCAGCAGTTTACCAAGACTAGCGAACACCGGGGAGCTGTTTTTT.

The chain is built from TRBV6-4 and TRBJ2-1, with 11 bases fitting TRBD2. Per the germline V gene, CDR1 is MRHNA and CDR2 is SNTAGT. This CDR3 comprises 17 residues. The V segment lost 0 bases and the J segment 8 bases; nucleotides outside the gene matches: 9. In DNA, the CDR3 is TGTGCCAGCAGTGACTCTACTAGCGGGAGAGGGGTTGATGAGCAGTTCTTC. It codes for CASSDSTSGRGVDEQFF.

The CDR3 region has the DNA TGTGCCAGCAGCTTGGTCCGCGGGCTTGCCTACAATGAGCAGTTCTTC. It yields the protein CASSLVRGLAYNEQFF. V usage is TRBV5-5 and J usage is TRBJ2-1; D may be TRBD2 (5 bases). In germline, CDR1 is SGHKS, CDR2 YYEKEE (reference sequence). This CDR3 has 16 residues. Trimming pared 0 bases from V and 2 bases from J, leaving 12 bases between.

The gene calls are TRBV28 and TRBJ2-5; a weak D match, TRBD2 (5 bases). Germline CDR1 reads MDHEN; CDR2 reads SYDVKM. The CDR3 is made up of 14 amino acids. Trimming pared 5 bases from V and 7 bases from J, leaving 17 bases between. CDR3 loop: CASSDYEGLRTQYF. CDR3 nucleotide sequence: TGTGCCAGCAGTGACTATGAGGGCCTTAGGACCCAGTACTTC. Drawing the rest from reference TRBV28 and TRBJ2-5, the complete variable domain is DVKVTQSSRYLVKRTGEKVFLECVQDMDHENMFWYRQDPGLGLRLIYFSYDVKMKEKGDIPEGYSVSREKKERFSLILESASTNQTSMYLCASSDYEGLRTQYFGPGTRLLVL.

J is TRBJ1-1 and V is TRBV2; D ambiguous. V dropped 4 bases and J dropped 8 bases, with 5 bases sitting between them. Germline CDR1 SNHLY, CDR2 FYNNEI. The CDR3 sequence is 10 residues long. The CDR3 loop reads CASSASEAFF. The CDR3 nucleotides are TGTGCCAGCAGTGCGTCGGAAGCTTTCTTT. Looking up the rest from reference TRBV2 and TRBJ1-1 gives the full variable domain: EPEVTQTPSHQVTQMGQEVILRCVPISNHLYFYWYRQILGQKVEFLVSFYNNEISEKSEIFDDQFSVERPDGSNFTLKIRSTKLEDSAMYFCASSASEAFFGQGTRLTVV.

The V gene is TRBV4-1, the J gene TRBJ2-2; 9 nucleotides match TRBD1. The CDR3 sequence is 16 residues long. Trimming at V came to 4 bases and at J to 5 bases, leaving 8 bases not matched to a gene. Germline CDR1 and CDR2: MGHRA and YSYEKL. CDR3: CASSRGQGLVTGELFF. The CDR3 nucleotides read TGCGCCAGCAGCCGAGGACAGGGGTTGGTGACCGGGGAGCTGTTTTTT.

The gene calls are TRBV5-1 and TRBJ2-4; 13 positions agree with TRBD2. CDR3 length equals 18 residues. Trimming removed 0 bases from V and 1 base from J; junction bases left unmatched: 4. Germline CDR1 reads SGHRS; CDR2 reads YFSETQ. The CDR3 nucleotides read TGCGCCAGCAGCTTGGGGACTAGCGGGAGTAGTGCCAAAAACATTCAGTACTTC. Protein: CASSLGTSGSSAKNIQYF.

This chain's CDR3 is CASSVAPGSTDTQYF. The CDR3 bases are TGTGCCAGCAGCGTAGCCCCAGGTAGCACAGATACGCAGTATTTT. The V gene is TRBV9, the J gene TRBJ2-3; D is unclear. CDR1 and CDR2 from the germline V gene are SGDLS and YYNGEE. V was shortened by 0 bases and J by 0 bases, with 8 bases between the two germline ends. The CDR3 runs to 15 residues. Combining the CDR3 with reference TRBV9 and TRBJ2-3 gives the whole variable domain DSGVTQTPKHLITATGQRVTLRCSPRSGDLSVYWYQQSLDQGLQFLIQYYNGEERAKGNILERFSAQQFPDLHSELNLSSLELGDSALYFCASSVAPGSTDTQYFGPGTRLTVL.

The rearrangement links TRBV19 to TRBJ2-1, with D perhaps given as TRBD1 or TRBD2 (5 bases each). Germline loops: CDR1 LNHDA, CDR2 SQIVND (reference sequence). V lost 6 bases to trimming and J lost 5 bases, with 14 bases between them. This CDR3 has 14 residues. The CDR3 loop is CASSHRGGNNEQFF. CDR3 sequence (DNA): TGTGCCAGTAGCCACCGGGGCGGTAACAATGAGCAGTTCTTC.

The V call is TRBV4-2, the J call TRBJ2-1, with 8 bases that match TRBD1. V gave up 6 bases and J gave up 8 bases; unmatched junction bases: 15. The CDR3 covers 16 residues. Looked up from germline, CDR1 is LGHNA and CDR2 is YNFKEQ. The DNA of the CDR3 is TGTGCCAGCAGACCAATCGGACAGGGTATTCTTCATGAGCAGTTCTTC. Protein: CASRPIGQGILHEQFF.

The V call is TRBV9, the J call TRBJ2-1, with D perhaps matching TRBD1 (5 bases). CDR3 length: 12 amino acids. Germline V gene sequence: CDR1 SGDLS, CDR2 YYNGEE. The germline V and J ends were trimmed by 4 bases and 9 bases, with 11 bases remaining between them. The CDR3 nucleotides are TGTGCCAGCAGCCAAATAGGGGCTGAGCAGTTCTTC. This translates into CASSQIGAEQFF.

The rearrangement uses TRBV7-3 and TRBJ1-1, with D possibly TRBD1 on 5 matching bases. This CDR3 is 14 amino acids long. The ends were cut back, 2 bases at V and 1 base at J, with 8 bases in the middle. The germline gives CDR1 SGHTA, CDR2 FQGTGA. CDR3 amino acids: CASSLGHQNTEAFF. The CDR3 nucleotides are TGTGCCAGCAGCTTAGGACACCAGAACACTGAAGCTTTCTTT.

The gene calls are TRBV11-2 and TRBJ1-3; tentative D call: TRBD1 (6 bases). Trimming took 3 bases from V and 0 from J, leaving 12 bases between them. The CDR3 sequence is 16 residues long. Germline values: CDR1 SGHAT, CDR2 FQNNGV. Written as DNA, the CDR3 is TGTGCCAGCAGCTTGGGGGGCAGAAGCTCTGGAAACACCATATATTTT. It yields the protein CASSLGGRSSGNTIYF.

The V and J genes are TRBV4-2 and TRBJ2-5, with 7 bases that match TRBD2. The germline gives CDR1 LGHNA, CDR2 YNFKEQ. This CDR3 has 17 amino acids. The J segment lost 5 bases and the V segment lost 0 bases, leaving 12 bases of the junction unmatched. CDR3 residues: CASSQDSVRGGKETQYF. The CDR3 DNA reads as TGTGCCAGCAGCCAAGATTCGGTAAGGGGAGGGAAGGAGACCCAGTACTTC.

This rearrangement joins TRBV6-6 to TRBJ2-7; D call uncertain. This CDR3 comprises 13 residues. Between the trimmed V and J ends, which lost 5 bases and 5 bases, there was a span of 13 bases. From germline, CDR1 is MNHNY and CDR2 SVGAGI (reference sequence). As DNA, the CDR3 is TGTGCCAGCAGTAGAGGCGGTGGGGACGAGCAGTACTTC. It translates to CASSRGGGDEQYF.

V gene TRBV5-8 combines with J gene TRBJ1-5; TRBD1 is a possible D gene (5 bases). Germline loops: CDR1 SGHTS, CDR2 YDEGEE. V was clipped by 0 bases and J by 5 bases, with 12 bases between them. This CDR3 comprises 15 residues. The CDR3 region has the DNA TGTGCCAGCAGCTTGGGGGGCAGAACCCATCAGCCCCAGCATTTT. Its protein is CASSLGGRTHQPQHF.